This T cell receptor (beta chain) was sequenced for a study of T cells in Graves' hyperthyroidism and ophthalmopathy. The TCR beta CDR3 regions underwent amplification using RNA transcripts as the source. TCR CDR3 underwent first-round RT-PCR with the HTBI primer set. TCRdb re-called the multiplex PCR reads through MiXCR, storing one row per CDR3 protein. The sample consists of 500,000 to 600,000 distinct CDR3 sequences, just over 45% of them appearing once. Specimen: peripheral blood or thyroid tissue (not recorded which). This receptor was taken from an adult woman with Graves' disease, either hyperthyroidism or ophthalmopathy (not recorded which).

The CDR3: CASSDRTVNQPQHF. In nucleotides, the CDR3 is TGTGCCAGCAGTGATAGGACAGTTAATCAGCCCCAGCATTTT. This chain uses TRBV2 with TRBJ1-5; TRBD1 might be the D (6 bases). Trimming left V 3 bases short and J 4 bases short, with 10 bases between. The CDR3 sequence is 14 residues long. CDR1 is SNHLY, CDR2 FYNNEI, per germline.